The 18 T cell receptor beta chains below all came from one sample that was sequenced in a study of cytomegalovirus exposure and HLA in healthy donors. The PCR was carried out with 60 Vbeta primers and 13 Jbeta primers. Profiled with immunoSEQ multiplex PCR; TCRdb holds only in-frame clones, not every one. The sample shows around 70,000 clones, around 69% of them seen only once. The sample taken for sequencing was PBMCs. Receptors originate from a human donor in good health.

The chain links TRBV29-1 to TRBJ2-1; D gene unclear. The CDR3 spans 14 residues. V was pared by 4 bases and J by 1 base, with 11 bases between. Per the germline V gene, CDR1 is SQVTM and CDR2 is ANQGSEA. As DNA, the CDR3 is TGCAGCGTTGTAACGAGTGTATCCTACAATGAGCAGTTCTTC. Residues: CSVVTSVSYNEQFF.

As concerns this clone: This CDR3 is also generated by other DNA sequences in the sample. This chain joins TRBV27 and TRBJ2-5, with TRBD1 identical over 7 bases. Unmatched junction bases numbered 5, after V lost 6 bases and J lost 4 bases. The CDR3 contains 13 residues. Germline CDR1 MNHEY, CDR2 SMNVEV (reference sequence). Written as DNA, the CDR3 is TGTGCCAGCAGCCGACAGGGAACAGAGACCCAGTACTTC. Its translation: CASSRQGTETQYF.

The CDR3 DNA is TGTGCCAGCAGTTACGGGCAGGGAGCTTTCTTT. Translated, it gives CASSYGQGAFF. The chain uses TRBV6-5 and TRBJ1-1, with TRBD1 as a possible D gene (5 bases). Germline loops: CDR1 MNHEY, CDR2 SVGAGI. CDR3 length: 11 residues. Trimming left V 2 bases short and J 10 bases short, with 8 bases between.

This clone was observed a few times. The chain employs TRBV27 and TRBJ2-2; TRBD2 is a possible D gene (6 bases). Between the trimmed V and J ends, which lost 10 bases and 0 bases, there was a span of 21 bases. The germline V gene encodes CDR1 MNHEY and CDR2 SMNVEV (reference sequence). The CDR3 is 17 residues long. DNA for the CDR3: TGTGCCATAAAGGGTAGCGGAGTCCCCGCGAACACCGGGGAGCTGTTTTTT. Translating it yields CAIKGSGVPANTGELFF.

The V and J genes are TRBV10-1 and TRBJ2-3; tentatively, D is TRBD2 (5 bases). Germline V gene lookup returns CDR1 WNHNN and CDR2 SYGVQD (reference sequence). The CDR3 is 14 residues long. Trimming took off 3 bases at V and 4 bases at J, with 11 bases between the two ends. As DNA, the CDR3 is TGCGCCAGCAGTGAAGTCAGAGGGTCAGATACGCAGTATTTT. This gives the protein CASSEVRGSDTQYF.

The chain couples TRBV12-1 to TRBJ1-5; the DNA was not compared with TRBD1, the D call given in the table. TRBV12-1 corresponds to a pseudogene. The CDR3 extends over 16 amino acids. The CDR3 sequence is CASRKNGRDSYQPQHF. CDR3 DNA sequence: TGTGCCAGCAGAAAGAATGGCCGGGACAGCTATCAGCCCCAGCATTTT.

The V call is TRBV6-5, the J call TRBJ1-4, with TRBD1 as a possible D gene (5 bases). V dropped 11 bases and J dropped 4 bases, with 20 bases sitting between them. The CDR3 length is 15 residues. Germline values: CDR1 MNHEY, CDR2 SVGAGI. The CDR3 spells CAGLKQVLVNEKLFF. The CDR3 DNA is TGTGCCGGCTTAAAACAGGTGCTTGTTAATGAAAAACTGTTTTTT.

The V call is TRBV5-1, the J call TRBJ1-2; D remains unclear. The CDR3 length is 14 residues. Deletions cut 2 bases from V and 0 bases from J, with 8 bases between. Germline values: CDR1 SGHRS, CDR2 YFSETQ. The CDR3 region has the DNA TGCGCCAGCAGCTTTGCGGAAGCTAACTATGGCTACACCTTC. Its protein is CASSFAEANYGYTF.

This sequence joins TRBV9 and TRBJ2-1; 9 nucleotides agree with TRBD1. The ends lost 4 bases at V and 10 bases at J; junction bases unmatched: 9. Germline V lookup: CDR1 SGDLS, CDR2 YYNGEE. CDR3 length equals 14 residues. The CDR3 region has the DNA TGTGCCAGCAGCACCTCCGGCACAGGGGGCGAGCAGTTCTTC. Amino acids: CASSTSGTGGEQFF.

The V and J genes are TRBV30 and TRBJ2-7, with no clear D. The V gene's germline CDR1 is GTSNPN and CDR2 SVGIG (reference sequence). V was shortened by 0 bases and J by 0 bases, with 6 bases between the two germline ends. The CDR3 contains 13 residues. The CDR3 reads CAWSVSSSYEQYF. The CDR3 nucleotides read TGTGCCTGGAGTGTATCCAGCTCCTACGAGCAGTACTTC.

The chain employs TRBV14 and TRBJ2-1; D perhaps matches TRBD1 (5 bases). V lost 5 bases and J lost 8, with 16 bases in between. The CDR3 runs to 14 residues. In germline, CDR1 is SGHDN, CDR2 FVKESK. The CDR3 reads CASSYDSGLDEQFF. CDR3 in DNA: TGTGCCAGCAGCTACGACAGTGGGTTGGATGAGCAGTTCTTC.

J is TRBJ1-2 and V is TRBV28, with a tentative D call TRBD1 (6 bases). The germline V gene encodes CDR1 MDHEN and CDR2 SYDVKM. The CDR3 sequence is 15 residues long. Trimming pared 4 bases from V and 0 bases from J, leaving 12 bases between. DNA of the CDR3: TGTGCCAGCAGTTACATGACAGGTTCTAACTATGGCTACACCTTC. This sequence encodes CASSYMTGSNYGYTF.

This clone was seen a handful of times. The chain is built from TRBV14 and TRBJ2-2; a weak D match, TRBD1 (6 bases). The CDR3 has 12 residues. The germline gives CDR1 SGHDN, CDR2 FVKESK. Trimming removed 1 base from V and 10 bases from J, with 7 bases in between. CDR3 coding DNA: TGTGCCAGCAGCCAAGGGGGGCCGGAGCTGTTTTTT. Translating gives CASSQGGPELFF. Based on the CDR3 plus reference TRBV14 and TRBJ2-2, the full variable domain is EAGVTQFPSHSVIEKGQTVTLRCDPISGHDNLYWYRRVMGKEIKFLLHFVKESKQDESGMPNNRFLAERTGGTYSTLKVQPAELEDSGVYFCASSQGGPELFFGEGSRLTVL.

This chain connects TRBV28 to TRBJ2-3; D might be TRBD1 (7 bases). Germline CDR1 and CDR2: MDHEN and SYDVKM. Trimming pared 6 bases from V and 0 bases from J, leaving 10 bases between. CDR3 length: 14 amino acids. CDR3: CASSQGGSTDTQYF. DNA of the CDR3: TGTGCCAGCAGCCAGGGGGGTAGCACAGATACGCAGTATTTT.

This clone was recorded once. CDR3 sequence reads: CAWASGPLSYEQYF. The CDR3 coding sequence is TGTGCCTGGGCTAGCGGGCCCCTCTCCTACGAGCAGTACTTC. V and J are TRBV30 and TRBJ2-7; 8 positions match TRBD2. The ends lost 5 bases at V and 0 bases at J; junction bases unmatched: 6. This CDR3 region has 14 residues. CDR1 GTSNPN and CDR2 SVGIG come from the germline V gene (reference sequence).

The chain couples TRBV5-1 to TRBJ2-7; unclear D gene. V was trimmed by 1 base and J by 0 bases, leaving 5 bases between them. Germline-derived CDR1 and CDR2 are SGHRS and YFSETQ. This CDR3 is built from 13 residues. The CDR3 loop is CASSLTDSYEQYF. The CDR3 DNA follows: TGCGCCAGCAGCTTGACTGACTCCTACGAGCAGTACTTC.

V usage is TRBV7-8 and J usage is TRBJ2-2; 11 nucleotides match TRBD2. The junction had 6 bases not matched to a gene; V was cut back by 5 bases and J by 4 bases. There are 16 residues in the CDR3. Germline loops: CDR1 SGHVS, CDR2 FQNEAQ. CDR3 region: CASSLTSGRGTGELFF. DNA for the CDR3: TGTGCCAGCAGCCTAACTAGCGGGAGAGGCACCGGGGAGCTGTTTTTT.

The V and J genes are TRBV27 and TRBJ2-7, with TRBD2 matching over 10 bases. After removal of 8 bases from V and 1 base from J, the junction contained 5 bases not matched to a gene. Germline V lookup: CDR1 MNHEY, CDR2 SMNVEV (reference sequence). The CDR3 has 14 amino acids. The CDR3 is CASAGTSVSYEQYF. DNA of the CDR3: TGTGCCAGCGCCGGGACTAGCGTTTCCTACGAGCAGTACTTC.